Listed below are T cell receptor beta chains from one sample, sequenced in a study of T cell responses to AZD1222 COVID-19 vaccine. Data came from immunoSEQ multiplex PCR; TCRdb stores just in-frame clones and leaves some out. The sample contains roughly 91,000 clones, roughly 87% of which appear only once. Sample: peripheral blood, taken on day 0 of AZD1222 vaccination. Every receptor here comes from an adult in good health. CDR3s include the opening cysteine and the closing phenylalanine or tryptophan.

j_call,cdr3_length,v_call,cdr3_aa
TRBJ1-4,14,TRBV5-5,CASSLMGPNEKLFF
TRBJ2-3,14,TRBV28,CASESGSSTDTQYF
TRBJ2-3,12,TRBV30,CAWSKLADTQYF
TRBJ2-3,10,TRBV20-1,CSTGFGTQYF
TRBJ2-2,15,TRBV6-5,CASRKATQGTGELFF
TRBJ1-2,15,TRBV4-3,CASSPTREPNYGYTF
TRBJ1-6,17,TRBV16,CASSAEAGSSYNSPLHF
TRBJ2-1,13,TRBV2,CASRQGAWNEQFF
TRBJ1-6,12,TRBV30,CAGGGFGSPLHF
TRBJ2-7,13,TRBV5-1,CASSLVSGGEQYF
TRBJ1-2,14,TRBV10-3,CAISEGSANYGYTF
TRBJ2-1,13,TRBV7-2,CASSSGTSNEQFF
TRBJ2-5,12,TRBV7-9,CASSLLMAGKNF
TRBJ1-1,13,TRBV5-6,CASSLVRVGVAFF
TRBJ1-1,12,TRBV19,CASRQGYTEAFF
TRBJ1-1,16,TRBV9,CASSVGGGQGNTEAFF
TRBJ1-3,14,TRBV11-2,CASSSGNSGNTIYF
TRBJ2-6,15,TRBV19,CASNLQGTGANVLTF
TRBJ1-1,15,TRBV7-2,CASSLGRGTYTEAFF
TRBJ2-3,13,TRBV11-3,CASSGGGTDTQYF
TRBJ1-3,15,TRBV7-6,CASSLAGGSGNTIYF
TRBJ2-1,20,TRBV30,CAWSGFNAGGPTSSYNEQFF